This T cell receptor (beta chain) comes out of a study of blood T cell repertoires in COVID-19. Turning to the study itself: PBMCs, B-cell-depleted T cells, or T cells were the source of the cDNA or gDNA that made up the material.

Seattle cases were enrolled at active infection and followed longitudinally. Per the original methods: Amplification of reference gene primers provided the estimated nucleated cell counts. Profiling relied on immunoSEQ multiplex PCR, and the TCRdb table lists in-frame clones only, not all of them. That table furnishes V, J and clone size, whereas the DNA furnished D and trimming. The profile shows 95,000 to 150,000 clones, about 90% of them singletons. Sequencing was done on a sample of peripheral blood. The receptor's source is a woman aged 60 to 75 with COVID-19, enrolled during active disease.

The CDR3 protein is CASSYAGRLGYTF. In nucleotides, the CDR3 is TGTGCCAGCAGTTACGCCGGGAGGCTTGGCTACACCTTC. The rearrangement links TRBV6-2 or TRBV6-3 to TRBJ1-2, with D hard to call. Germline values: CDR1 MNHEY, CDR2 SVGEGT. V shed 2 bases and J shed 7 bases, with 11 bases lying between them. CDR3 length equals 13 residues.